Shown below are 2 T cell receptor beta chains from a single sample sequenced in a study of OX40 agonist ivuxolimab in advanced cancers. The repertoire was sequenced with immunoSEQ multiplex PCR; TCRdb's copy has only in-frame clones and lacks some. This sample has tens of thousands of clones, with over 85% found just once. Sequenced material: CD4+ or CD8+ T cells sorted from blood, taken in a trial of the OX40 agonist ivuxolimab. Receptors originate from an adult with an advanced solid tumor such as melanoma, head and neck, liver or kidney cancer.

This clone appeared a single time. The chain carries TRBV4-3 and TRBJ1-5; tentative D call: TRBD1 (5 bases). Germline V lookup: CDR1 LGHNA, CDR2 YSLEER. With 5 bases removed from V and 1 base from J, the gap between germline ends came to 9 bases. This CDR3 has 14 amino acids. CDR3 nucleotide sequence: TGCGCCAGCAGCGGGGCAGCAAGCAATCAGCCCCAGCATTTT. Protein: CASSGAASNQPQHF.

On this clone itself: The same CDR3 also results from other DNA sequences found in this sample. V gene TRBV4-3 combines with J gene TRBJ1-3; D is ambiguous. Germline CDR1 LGHNA, CDR2 YSLEER. The CDR3 runs to 15 residues. V shed 0 bases and J shed 0 bases, with 6 bases lying between them. CDR3 in DNA: TGCGCCAGCAGCCAAGACTCAGGCTCTGGAAACACCATATATTTT. It specifies CASSQDSGSGNTIYF.